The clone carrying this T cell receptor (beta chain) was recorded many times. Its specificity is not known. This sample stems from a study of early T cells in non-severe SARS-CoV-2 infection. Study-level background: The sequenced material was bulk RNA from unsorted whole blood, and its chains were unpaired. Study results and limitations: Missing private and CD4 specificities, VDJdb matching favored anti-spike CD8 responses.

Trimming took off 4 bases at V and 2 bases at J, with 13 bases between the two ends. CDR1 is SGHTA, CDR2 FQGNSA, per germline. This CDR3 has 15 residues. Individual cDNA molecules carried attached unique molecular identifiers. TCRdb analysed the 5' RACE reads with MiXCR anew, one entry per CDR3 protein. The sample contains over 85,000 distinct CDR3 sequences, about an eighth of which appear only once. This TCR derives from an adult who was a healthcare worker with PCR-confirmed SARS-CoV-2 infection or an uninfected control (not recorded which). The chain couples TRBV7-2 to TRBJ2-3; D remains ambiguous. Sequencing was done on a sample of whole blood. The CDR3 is CASSSRALATDTQYF. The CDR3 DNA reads TGTGCCAGCAGCTCTAGGGCACTCGCCACAGATACGCAGTATTTT.